Presented here are 22 T cell receptor beta chains from one specimen sequenced in a study of cytomegalovirus exposure and HLA in healthy donors (dated by TCRdb to the late 2010s). The library was produced with the immunoSEQ multiplex PCR assay. A mixture of 60 forward primers for TCR Vbeta segments and 13 reverse primers for TCR Jbeta segments was used in the multiplex PCR. In TCRdb, the immuneACCESS table is reduced to in-frame sequences with V and J assigned. These tables do not hold every clone; where another copy was compared, an unresolved V gene accounts for under half, and the others remain unexplained. The sample yields about 77,000 clones; roughly 74% were counted once. The biggest ten clones account for 3.4% of the sample. The specimen sequenced was PBMCs. These receptors all stem from a man aged 35 to 55 in good health and CMV-seronegative.

This chain connects TRBV28 to TRBJ2-5; weak D call: TRBD1 (5 bases). TRBJ2-7 explains the end of the DNA better; the J call may be wrong. Germline-derived CDR1 and CDR2 are MDHEN and SYDVKM. The CDR3 covers 14 residues. CDR3 nucleotide sequence: TGTGCCAGCAGTTCGATCGACAGCTCCTACGAGCAGTACTTC. The encoded protein is CASSSIDSSYEQYF.

The rearrangement links TRBV14 to TRBJ2-7, with TRBD1 as a possible D gene (6 bases). CDR3 size: 16 residues. The V and J ends lost 1 base and 5 bases respectively, with 18 bases between them. CDR1 is SGHDN and CDR2 is FVKESK in the germline V gene. For the CDR3, the DNA is TGTGCCAGCAGCCAAGCTCGGACCTCCACAGGGAACGAGCAGTACTTC. It is translated as CASSQARTSTGNEQYF.

This clone was seen more than once but under ten times. This chain connects TRBV5-1 to TRBJ2-5; 7 bases match TRBD2. The germline gives CDR1 SGHRS, CDR2 YFSETQ. The CDR3 runs 16 residues. J gave up 7 bases and V 0 bases, and 12 bases lay outside the gene matches. The CDR3 loop is CASSLVASGTTGTQYF. CDR3 in DNA: TGCGCCAGCAGCTTGGTAGCTAGCGGAACGACCGGGACCCAGTACTTC.

Details on this clone: Additional DNA sequences in this sample encode the identical CDR3. This rearrangement joins TRBV5-4 to TRBJ1-2, with D maybe TRBD1 (5 bases). Germline values: CDR1 SGHNT, CDR2 YYREEE (reference sequence). Trimming stripped 4 bases from V and 3 bases from J, with 16 bases between. This CDR3 has 15 residues. CDR3 loop: CASSPPLPGDYGYTF. The CDR3 DNA reads as TGTGCCAGCAGCCCCCCCCTGCCGGGGGACTATGGCTACACCTTC.

This chain links TRBV5-1 with TRBJ2-4; D perhaps matches TRBD1 (6 bases). In germline, CDR1 is SGHRS, CDR2 YFSETQ. This CDR3 contains 15 residues. Trimming pared 4 bases from V and 6 bases from J, leaving 17 bases between. In nucleotides, the CDR3 is TGCGCCAGCAGCCCCAGGGGTGGGGACACAAACATTCAGTACTTC. Amino acid sequence: CASSPRGGDTNIQYF.

The chain employs TRBV5-5 and TRBJ2-1; tentatively, D is TRBD2 (5 bases). CDR1 and CDR2 (germline): SGHKS, YYEKEE (reference sequence). Trimming cost V 1 base and J 5 bases, with 10 bases left between them. The CDR3 extends over 14 amino acids. This CDR3 is CASSLLPGNNEQFF. The DNA of the CDR3 is TGTGCCAGCAGCTTGCTTCCGGGGAACAATGAGCAGTTCTTC.

The V call is TRBV5-1, the J call TRBJ2-5; perhaps TRBD1 as D (7 bases). The closer fit of TRBJ2-7 to the DNA end suggests the J call may be wrong. This CDR3 comprises 15 residues. CDR1 is SGHRS and CDR2 is YFSETQ in the germline V gene. The CDR3 region has the DNA TGCGCCAGCAGCACCTCACAGGGGAGGTCCTACGAGCAGTACTTC. Translated: CASSTSQGRSYEQYF.

V and J are TRBV10-3 and TRBJ2-1; TRBD1 matches 7 bases. Germline assignment: CDR1 ENHRY and CDR2 SYGVKD. The junction had 9 bases not matched to a gene; V was cut back by 7 bases and J by 0 bases. The CDR3 totals 16 residues. In DNA form, the CDR3 reads TGTGCCATCACCAAGGGACAGTCATTCTCCTACAATGAGCAGTTCTTC. Translated: CAITKGQSFSYNEQFF.

This rearrangement joins TRBV9 to TRBJ2-3; 8 bases map to TRBD2. Trimming took 5 bases from V and 4 from J; bases not matched to a gene: 9. The CDR3 loop spans 15 amino acids. The germline gives CDR1 SGDLS, CDR2 YYNGEE. CDR3 protein: CASRPAGGRADTQYF. The CDR3 bases are TGTGCCAGCAGGCCGGCGGGGGGACGGGCAGATACGCAGTATTTT.

The CDR3 DNA is TGTGCCAGCAGCCCGACAGGGTGCGAGCAGTACTTC. This encodes CASSPTGCEQYF. The chain has TRBV7-6 and TRBJ2-7; 7 bases fit TRBD1. The V segment lost 5 bases and the J segment 6 bases; nucleotides outside the gene matches: 4. The germline V gene encodes CDR1 SGHVS and CDR2 FNYEAQ. The CDR3 length is 12 residues.

The chain joins TRBV5-1 to TRBJ2-6; TRBD1 might be the D (5 bases). The V gene lost 4 bases and the J gene lost 0 bases, with 11 bases spanning the gap. Germline CDR1 is SGHRS and CDR2 is YFSETQ. The CDR3 has 16 residues. The CDR3 loop is CASSTGHGSGANVLTF. The CDR3 nucleotides read TGCGCCAGCAGCACCGGACACGGCTCTGGGGCCAACGTCCTGACTTTC.

The chain carries TRBV4-3 and TRBJ2-1; 7 positions agree with TRBD2. The germline gives CDR1 LGHNA, CDR2 YSLEER. Losses at the gene ends were 0 bases for V and 5 bases for J; bases not matched to a gene: 7. The CDR3 length is 16 residues. CDR3 bases: TGCGCCAGCAGCCAAGATCCCGGGGGGTCTGACAATGAGCAGTTCTTC. It translates to CASSQDPGGSDNEQFF.

The chain is built from TRBV6-6 and TRBJ1-2; TRBD1 matches at 7 bases. This CDR3 spans 14 amino acids. Germline V gene sequence: CDR1 MNHNY, CDR2 SVGAGI (reference sequence). The V segment lost 5 bases and the J segment 3 bases; nucleotides outside the gene matches: 6. The CDR3 DNA follows: TGTGCCAGCAGTAACAGGGGCCTCTACTATGGCTACACCTTC. Translated, it gives CASSNRGLYYGYTF.

This clone was seen a few times. The chain uses TRBV6-5 and TRBJ2-7; possibly TRBD1 for D (5 bases). Germline assignment: CDR1 MNHEY and CDR2 SVGAGI. This CDR3 spans 15 amino acids. V dropped 5 bases and J dropped 3 bases, with 17 bases sitting between them. CDR3 sequence (DNA): TGTGCCAGCAGTCACCGTCTGCAGGGATACTACGAGCAGTACTTC. Residues: CASSHRLQGYYEQYF.

The rearrangement uses TRBV5-1 and TRBJ2-3; unclear D gene. This CDR3 has 14 amino acids. Germline values: CDR1 SGHRS, CDR2 YFSETQ. Trimming stripped 1 base from V and 0 bases from J, with 6 bases between. CDR3: CASSLRVSTDTQYF. For the CDR3, the DNA is TGCGCCAGCAGCTTGCGGGTTAGCACAGATACGCAGTATTTT.

This chain uses TRBV19 with TRBJ1-1, with a weak D call TRBD1 (6 bases). The germline V gene encodes CDR1 LNHDA and CDR2 SQIVND (reference sequence). The CDR3 length is 15 residues. The V end lost 5 bases, the J end lost 2 bases, and 15 bases lay between the germline ends. The CDR3 loop is CASSSYTGINTEAFF. The CDR3 DNA follows: TGTGCCAGTAGTTCATACACAGGGATAAACACTGAAGCTTTCTTT.

The chain employs TRBV5-1 and TRBJ1-2; 7 nucleotides agree with TRBD1. Germline V gene sequence: CDR1 SGHRS, CDR2 YFSETQ. The CDR3 contains 12 residues. The V and J ends lost 5 bases and 6 bases, in that order; junction bases with no gene match: 4. CDR3: CASRAGTDGYTF. In DNA, the CDR3 is TGCGCCAGCAGGGCGGGGACAGATGGCTACACCTTC.

The chain employs TRBV5-1 and TRBJ2-5; 8 bases line up with TRBD2. The germline V gene encodes CDR1 SGHRS and CDR2 YFSETQ. The CDR3 length is 12 residues. V lost 4 bases and J lost 5; bases outside the gene matches: 1. The CDR3, as DNA: TGCGCCAGCAGCCCGGGGGGGGAGACCCAGTACTTC. The encoded protein is CASSPGGETQYF.

DNA of the CDR3: TGTGCTAGTGGGCAATCCGGGACAGGGTATGGCTACACCTTC. This gives the protein CASGQSGTGYGYTF. The chain uses TRBV12-5 and TRBJ1-2; 9 positions match TRBD1. The CDR3 spans 14 residues. The germline gives CDR1 LGHNT, CDR2 FRNRAP. With 6 bases clipped from V and 5 bases from J, the junction kept 7 bases outside the gene matches.

The chain uses TRBV5-1 and TRBJ2-3; tentatively, D is TRBD2 (6 bases). Germline CDR1 SGHRS, CDR2 YFSETQ. This CDR3 spans 14 amino acids. The V end lost 6 bases, the J end lost 2 bases, and 13 bases lay between the germline ends. CDR3 nucleotide sequence: TGCGCCAGCAAACATACGGGGGACACAGATACGCAGTATTTT. Translation gives CASKHTGDTDTQYF.

The V and J genes are TRBV27 and TRBJ1-2; D gene uncertain. Trimming removed 6 bases at V and 8 bases at J, with 22 bases between. Germline loops: CDR1 MNHEY, CDR2 SMNVEV (reference sequence). The CDR3 has 15 amino acids. CDR3 in amino acids: CASSRNGGRPSGYTF. DNA of the CDR3: TGTGCCAGCAGCCGAAACGGAGGGAGACCTTCGGGCTACACCTTC.

This clone was seen just once. The genes are TRBV18 and TRBJ2-1, with 9 bases fitting TRBD2. CDR1 and CDR2 (germline): KGHSH, LQKENI. The CDR3 length is 20 residues. Trimming cost V 5 bases and J 0 bases; bases outside gene matches: 17. CDR3 amino acids: CASSNRMLAGVLSSYNEQFF. Here the CDR3 DNA reads TGTGCCAGCTCAAACCGGATGTTAGCGGGGGTACTGAGCTCCTACAATGAGCAGTTCTTC.